Listed below are T cell receptor beta chains from one sample, sequenced in a study of T cell repertoires in cytomegalovirus infection. TCRdb itself ran the reads through MiXCR, one entry per CDR3 protein. The sample has 630,000 or so distinct CDR3 sequences, approximately 25% seen once; the top ten hold 6.5% to 10%. The sample was CD8+ T cells from PBMCs. These receptors originate from a human donor in good health (CMV status not recorded). Some clones in this sample may be carry-over from other donors' samples. The CDR3 runs from the conserved cysteine through the conserved F or W. D genes are given only for firm matches. Some rows mark clone size as missing; the rest say once, few, many or name a class of expanded clone.

TRBJ2-2	few	TRBD2	TRBV28	CASSRLAGGNGELFF	TGTGCCAGCAGTCGACTAGCGGGGGGGAACGGGGAGCTGTTTTTT
TRBJ2-1	many	TRBD2	TRBV7-9	CASSLLGLDNEQFF	TGTGCCAGCAGCTTATTAGGACTAGACAATGAGCAGTTCTTC
TRBJ1-2	many	.	TRBV7-9	CASSMSRDRSSYGYTF	TGTGCCAGCAGCATGTCCCGTGACAGAAGCTCCTATGGCTACACCTTC
TRBJ2-3	.	.	TRBV4-1	CASSQVGSDTQYF	TGCGCCAGCAGCCAAGTCGGGTCAGATACGCAGTATTTT
TRBJ1-1	once	.	TRBV29-1	CSGSSGEAFF	TGCAGCGGCTCGTCAGGGGAAGCTTTCTTT
TRBJ1-2	.	TRBD1	TRBV7-2	CVSIPEGQSYGYTF	TGTGTCAGCATCCCTGAGGGACAGTCCTATGGCTACACCTTC
TRBJ1-6	once	.	TRBV5-6	CASSLTDYNSPLHF	TGTGCCAGCAGCTTGACGGACTATAATTCACCCCTCCACTTT
TRBJ2-1	.	.	TRBV6-6	CASSYPSFPHNEQFF	TGTGCCAGCAGTTACCCCTCCTTCCCCCACAATGAGCAGTTCTTC
TRBJ2-3	many	.	TRBV2	CASRDTQYF	TGTGCCAGCCGAGATACGCAGTATTTT
TRBJ2-5	.	TRBD1	TRBV28	CASSPWDRGRGETQYF	TGTGCCAGCAGTCCCTGGGACAGGGGGCGCGGAGAGACCCAGTACTTC
TRBJ2-3	many	TRBD2	TRBV7-2	CASRTAGLTDTQYF	TGTGCCAGCAGAACAGCGGGGCTCACAGATACGCAGTATTTT
TRBJ1-6	.	.	TRBV20-1	CSAAGWDINSPLHF	TGCAGTGCCGCAGGGTGGGACATCAATTCACCCCTCCACTTT
TRBJ2-1	.	TRBD2	TRBV7-6	CASSPGGGGGNEQFF	TGTGCCAGCAGCCCCGGGGGGGGCGGGGGCAATGAGCAGTTCTTC
TRBJ2-1	few	.	TRBV2	CASTLLLVYEQFF	TGTGCCAGCACCTTACTACTAGTGTATGAGCAGTTCTTC
TRBJ2-1	few	.	TRBV6-5	CASSSLGRGISYNEQFF	TGTGCCAGCAGTTCCTTGGGAAGGGGAATCTCCTACAATGAGCAGTTCTTC
TRBJ2-3	many	.	TRBV28	CASSSLSGTWATDTQYF	TGTGCCAGTTCTTCCCTCTCAGGGACTTGGGCCACAGATACGCAGTATTTT
TRBJ2-2	many	TRBD2	TRBV7-2	CASSLSGGHAGELFF	TGTGCCAGCAGCTTAAGCGGGGGACATGCAGGGGAGCTGTTTTTT
TRBJ2-5	.	.	TRBV12-3/TRBV12-4	CASSPTGGYETQYF	TGTGCCAGCAGCCCTACCGGGGGTTACGAGACCCAGTACTTC
TRBJ2-3	many	.	TRBV7-2	CASTLWAPDTQYF	TGTGCCAGCACCTTATGGGCCCCAGATACGCAGTATTTT
TRBJ2-7	.	.	TRBV29-1	CSVEDLPGNSYEQYF	TGCAGCGTTGAAGATCTTCCAGGGAACTCCTACGAGCAGTACTTC
TRBJ1-2	.	.	TRBV14	CASSQEITGTYGYTF	TGTGCCAGCAGCCAAGAAATAACAGGGACCTATGGCTACACCTTC
TRBJ2-3	few	.	TRBV13	CASSLAGSGPTDTQYF	TGTGCCAGCAGCTTAGCCGGTAGCGGACCCACAGATACGCAGTATTTT
TRBJ2-2	many	.	TRBV28	CASSSDDRLNTGELFF	TGTGCCAGCAGTTCCGATGACAGATTGAACACCGGGGAGCTGTTTTTT
TRBJ1-3	few	TRBD1	TRBV20-1	CSAIGQGGGNTIYF	TGCAGTGCTATCGGACAGGGGGGTGGAAACACCATATATTTT
TRBJ2-2	.	.	TRBV7-4	CASSLSSPGVLFF	TGTGCCAGCAGCCTAAGCAGCCCCGGGGTGCTGTTTTTT
TRBJ2-6	few	.	TRBV5-6	CASSTGYSSGANVLTF	TGTGCCAGCAGCACCGGATACAGCTCTGGGGCCAACGTCCTGACTTTC
TRBJ2-6	.	.	TRBV15	CATSRGPAPGGQASGRGANVLTF	TGTGCCACCAGCAGAGGCCCCGCCCCCGGGGGACAGGCCAGCGGGAGAGGGGCCAACGTCCTGACTTTC
TRBJ1-1	many	.	TRBV7-9	CASSPGGYTEAFF	TGTGCCAGCAGCCCAGGAGGGTACACTGAAGCTTTCTTT
TRBJ1-6	many	.	TRBV7-2	CASSLHNSKPNSPLHF	TGTGCCAGCAGCTTACATAATAGTAAGCCAAATTCACCCCTCCACTTT
TRBJ2-5	many	TRBD1	TRBV6-1	CASRTGAMTQYF	TGTGCCAGCCGGACAGGGGCGATGACCCAGTACTTC
TRBJ1-1	.	.	TRBV10-3	CAISQAGMNTEAFF	TGTGCCATCAGCCAGGCGGGGATGAACACTGAAGCTTTCTTT
TRBJ2-5	many	TRBD2	TRBV7-2	CASSFLLAGIPETQYF	TGTGCCAGCAGCTTCCTACTAGCGGGGATCCCCGAGACCCAGTACTTC
TRBJ2-1	.	TRBD2	TRBV7-4	CASSQKASGSYNEQFF	TGTGCCAGCAGTCAGAAGGCTAGCGGATCCTACAATGAGCAGTTCTTC
TRBJ2-7	.	TRBD2	TRBV20-1	CSVPPSGGSYEQYF	TGCAGTGTTCCACCTAGCGGGGGCTCCTACGAGCAGTACTTC
TRBJ2-2	.	.	TRBV5-6	CASSARFGDTGELFF	TGTGCCAGCAGCGCCAGGTTTGGGGACACCGGGGAGCTGTTTTTT
TRBJ2-7	.	.	TRBV12-3/TRBV12-4	CASRLGQGVEQYF	TGTGCCAGCAGATTGGGCCAGGGAGTAGAGCAGTACTTC
TRBJ2-7	few	TRBD1	TRBV20-1	CSALTGVTYEQYF	TGCAGTGCCCTGACAGGGGTTACCTACGAGCAGTACTTC
TRBJ1-1	.	.	TRBV20-1	CSASRGGTEAFF	TGCAGTGCTAGTAGGGGGGGAACTGAAGCTTTCTTT
TRBJ2-1	few	.	TRBV29-1	CSGGAGVDNEQFF	TGCAGCGGGGGGGCAGGGGTCGACAATGAGCAGTTCTTC
TRBJ2-3	.	TRBD2	TRBV6-6	CASSYPSGERGRDTQYF	TGTGCCAGCAGTTACCCCTCGGGAGAGCGGGGGCGAGATACGCAGTATTTT
TRBJ2-5	many	TRBD2	TRBV7-9	CASSPPTSGGQETQYF	TGTGCCAGCAGCCCACCTACTAGCGGGGGCCAAGAGACCCAGTACTTC
TRBJ1-5	many	.	TRBV7-9	CASSPPSSGLTKPQHF	TGTGCCAGCAGCCCTCCAAGCTCCGGACTTACTAAGCCCCAGCATTTT
TRBJ1-1	few	.	TRBV2	CASVRRGENTEAFF	TGTGCCAGCGTTCGTCGTGGGGAGAACACTGAAGCTTTCTTT
TRBJ2-5	.	.	TRBV29-1	CSVEGTNQQETQYF	TGCAGCGTTGAGGGAACAAACCAACAAGAGACCCAGTACTTC
TRBJ2-1	.	TRBD1	TRBV19	CASRPPLNTGDSYNEQFF	TGTGCCAGTAGACCCCCCTTAAATACAGGGGACTCCTACAATGAGCAGTTCTTC
TRBJ2-5	many	.	TRBV7-2	CASSDFTGSRETQYF	TGTGCCAGCAGCGACTTTACAGGGTCAAGAGAGACCCAGTACTTC
TRBJ1-2	few	.	TRBV7-6	CASSLPPSSGVKIYGYTF	TGTGCCAGCAGCTTACCACCCTCCTCGGGTGTAAAGATCTATGGCTACACCTTC
TRBJ1-3	.	TRBD1	TRBV10-3	CAITVGTGKGNTIYF	TGTGCCATCACCGTGGGGACAGGGAAGGGAAACACCATATATTTT
TRBJ1-1	few	.	TRBV20-1	CSASGGVFTEAFF	TGCAGTGCTAGCGGGGGCGTATTTACTGAAGCTTTCTTT
TRBJ2-7	.	.	TRBV29-1	CSVDRGQGYEQYF	TGCAGCGTTGACAGAGGCCAGGGCTACGAGCAGTACTTC
TRBJ1-5	many	.	TRBV7-2	CASSLLDRLDQPQHF	TGTGCCAGCAGCTTACTGGACAGACTTGATCAGCCCCAGCATTTT
TRBJ2-6	many	.	TRBV19	CASRGPERANVLTF	TGTGCCAGTAGGGGACCCGAAAGGGCCAACGTCCTGACTTTC
TRBJ2-7	.	.	TRBV20-1	CSARDRGRLYEQYF	TGCAGTGCTAGAGATCGGGGACGTCTCTACGAGCAGTACTTC
TRBJ2-2	few	TRBD1	TRBV7-3	CASSPWTGRLDTGELFF	TGTGCCAGCAGCCCCTGGACAGGGCGATTGGACACCGGGGAGCTGTTTTTT